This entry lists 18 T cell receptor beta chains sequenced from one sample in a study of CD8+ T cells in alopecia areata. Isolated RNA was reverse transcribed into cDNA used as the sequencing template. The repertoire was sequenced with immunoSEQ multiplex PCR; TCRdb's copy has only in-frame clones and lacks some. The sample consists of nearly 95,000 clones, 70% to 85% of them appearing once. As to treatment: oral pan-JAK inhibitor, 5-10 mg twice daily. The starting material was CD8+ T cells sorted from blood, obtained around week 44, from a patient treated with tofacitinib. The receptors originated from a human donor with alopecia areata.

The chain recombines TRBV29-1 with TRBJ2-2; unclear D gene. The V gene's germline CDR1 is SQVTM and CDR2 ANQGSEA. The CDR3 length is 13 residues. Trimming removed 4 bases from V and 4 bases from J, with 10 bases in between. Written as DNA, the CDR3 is TGCAGCGTTGGGGGTCCCCTCACCGGGGAGCTGTTTTTT. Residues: CSVGGPLTGELFF.

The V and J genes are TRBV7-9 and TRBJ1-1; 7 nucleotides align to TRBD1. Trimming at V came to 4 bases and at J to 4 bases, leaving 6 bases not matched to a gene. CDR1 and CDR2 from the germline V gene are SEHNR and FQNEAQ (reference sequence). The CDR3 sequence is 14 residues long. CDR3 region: CASSSDRVGTEAFF. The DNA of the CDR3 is TGTGCCAGCAGCTCCGACAGGGTGGGCACTGAAGCTTTCTTT. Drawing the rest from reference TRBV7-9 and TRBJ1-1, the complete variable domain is DTGVSQNPRHKITKRGQNVTFRCDPISEHNRLYWYRQTLGQGPEFLTYFQNEAQLEKSRLLSDRFSAERPKGSFSTLEIQRTEQGDSAMYLCASSSDRVGTEAFFGQGTRLTVV.

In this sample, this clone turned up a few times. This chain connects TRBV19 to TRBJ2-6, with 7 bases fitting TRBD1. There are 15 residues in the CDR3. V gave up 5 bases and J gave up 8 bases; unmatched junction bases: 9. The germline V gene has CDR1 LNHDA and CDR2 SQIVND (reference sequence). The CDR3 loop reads CASSPTLTGTNVLTF. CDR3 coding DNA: TGTGCCAGTAGTCCAACCCTGACAGGGACCAACGTCCTGACTTTC.

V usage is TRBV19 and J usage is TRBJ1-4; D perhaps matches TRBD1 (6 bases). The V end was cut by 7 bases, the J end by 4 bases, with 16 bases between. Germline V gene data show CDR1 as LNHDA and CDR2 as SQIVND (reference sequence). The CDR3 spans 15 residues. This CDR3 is CASTSDQGNNEKLFF. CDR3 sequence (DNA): TGTGCCAGTACTTCAGACCAGGGGAATAATGAAAAACTGTTTTTT.

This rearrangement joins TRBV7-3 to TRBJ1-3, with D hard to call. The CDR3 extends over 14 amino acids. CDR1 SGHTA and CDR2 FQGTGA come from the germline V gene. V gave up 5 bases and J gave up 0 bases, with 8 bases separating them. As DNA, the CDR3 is TGTGCCAGCAGCCCCATACTCTCTGGAAACACCATATATTTT. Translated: CASSPILSGNTIYF. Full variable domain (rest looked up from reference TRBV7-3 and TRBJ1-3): GAGVSQTPSNKVTEKGKYVELRCDPISGHTALYWYRQSLGQGPEFLIYFQGTGAADDSGLPNDRFFAVRPEGSVSTLKIQRTERGDSAVYLCASSPILSGNTIYFGEGSWLTVV.

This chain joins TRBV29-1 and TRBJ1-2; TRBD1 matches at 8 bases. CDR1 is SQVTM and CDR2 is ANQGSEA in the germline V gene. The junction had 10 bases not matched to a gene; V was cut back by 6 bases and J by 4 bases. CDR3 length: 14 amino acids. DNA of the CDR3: TGCAGCGTCGTCGACAGGGGCCACCCCTATGGCTACACCTTC. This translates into CSVVDRGHPYGYTF.

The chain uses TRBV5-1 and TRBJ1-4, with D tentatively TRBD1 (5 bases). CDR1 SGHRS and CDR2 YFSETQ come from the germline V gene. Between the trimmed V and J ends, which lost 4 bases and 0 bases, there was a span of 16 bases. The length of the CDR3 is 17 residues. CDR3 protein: CASSPKGPQATNEKLFF. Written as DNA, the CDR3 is TGCGCCAGCAGCCCGAAGGGACCCCAGGCAACTAATGAAAAACTGTTTTTT.

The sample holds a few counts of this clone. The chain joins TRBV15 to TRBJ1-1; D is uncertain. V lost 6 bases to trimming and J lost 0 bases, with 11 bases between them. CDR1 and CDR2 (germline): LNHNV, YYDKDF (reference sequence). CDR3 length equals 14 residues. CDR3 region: CATRSNHMNTEAFF. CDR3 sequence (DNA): TGTGCCACCAGGTCCAACCACATGAACACTGAAGCTTTCTTT. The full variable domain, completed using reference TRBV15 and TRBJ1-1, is DAMVIQNPRYQVTQFGKPVTLSCSQTLNHNVMYWYQQKSSQAPKLLFHYYDKDFNNEADTPDNFQSRRPNTSFCFLDIRSPGLGDTAMYLCATRSNHMNTEAFFGQGTRLTVV.

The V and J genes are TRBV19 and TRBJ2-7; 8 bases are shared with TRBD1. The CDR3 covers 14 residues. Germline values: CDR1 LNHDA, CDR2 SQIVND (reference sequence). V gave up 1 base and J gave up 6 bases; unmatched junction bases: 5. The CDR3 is CASSIAPTGVEQYF. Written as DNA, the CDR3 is TGTGCCAGTAGTATAGCCCCGACAGGGGTCGAGCAGTACTTC.

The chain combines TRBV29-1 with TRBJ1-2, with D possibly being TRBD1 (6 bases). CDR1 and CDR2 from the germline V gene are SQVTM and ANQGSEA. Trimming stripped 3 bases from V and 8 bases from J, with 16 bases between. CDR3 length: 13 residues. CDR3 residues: CSVDDTGIKGYTF. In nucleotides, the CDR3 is TGCAGCGTTGACGATACAGGGATTAAGGGCTACACCTTC.

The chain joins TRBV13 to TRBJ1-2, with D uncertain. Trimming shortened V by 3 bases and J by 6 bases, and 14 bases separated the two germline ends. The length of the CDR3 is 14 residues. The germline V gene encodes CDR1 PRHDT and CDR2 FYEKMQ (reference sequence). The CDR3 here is CASSLGPSVDGYTF. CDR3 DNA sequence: TGTGCCAGCAGCTTGGGTCCCAGCGTGGATGGCTACACCTTC.

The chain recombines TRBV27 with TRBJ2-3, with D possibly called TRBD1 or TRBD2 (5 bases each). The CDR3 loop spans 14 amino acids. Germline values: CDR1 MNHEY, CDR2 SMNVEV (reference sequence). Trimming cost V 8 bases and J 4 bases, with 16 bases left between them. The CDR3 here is CASGTSVSADTQYF. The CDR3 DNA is TGTGCCAGCGGGACCAGTGTCAGTGCAGATACGCAGTATTTT.

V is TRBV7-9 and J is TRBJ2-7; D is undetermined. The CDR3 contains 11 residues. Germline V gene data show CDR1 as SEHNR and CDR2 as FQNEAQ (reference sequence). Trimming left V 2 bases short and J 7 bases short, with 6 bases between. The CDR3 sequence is CASSLNGEQYF. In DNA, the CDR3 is TGTGCCAGCAGCTTAAATGGGGAGCAGTACTTC. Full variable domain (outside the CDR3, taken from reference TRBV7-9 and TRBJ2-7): DTGVSQNPRHKITKRGQNVTFRCDPISEHNRLYWYRQTLGQGPEFLTYFQNEAQLEKSRLLSDRFSAERPKGSFSTLEIQRTEQGDSAMYLCASSLNGEQYFGPGTRLTVT.

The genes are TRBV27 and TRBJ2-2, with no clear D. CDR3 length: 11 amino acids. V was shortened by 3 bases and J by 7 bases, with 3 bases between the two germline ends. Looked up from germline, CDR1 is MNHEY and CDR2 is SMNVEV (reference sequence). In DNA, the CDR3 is TGTGCCAGCAGTTTTCGCGGGGAGCTGTTTTTT. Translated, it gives CASSFRGELFF.

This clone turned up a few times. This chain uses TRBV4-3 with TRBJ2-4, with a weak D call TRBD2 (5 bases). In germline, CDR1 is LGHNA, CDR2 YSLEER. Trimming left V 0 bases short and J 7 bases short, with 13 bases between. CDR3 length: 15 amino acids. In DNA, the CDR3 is TGCGCCAGCAGCCAAGATCGTAGAGGGATCAACATTCAGTACTTC. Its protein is CASSQDRRGINIQYF.

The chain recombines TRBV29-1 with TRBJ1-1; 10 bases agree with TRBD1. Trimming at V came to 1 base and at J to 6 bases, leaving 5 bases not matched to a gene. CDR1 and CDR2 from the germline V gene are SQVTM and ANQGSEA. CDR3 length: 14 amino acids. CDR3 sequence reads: CSVEAGQGPSEAFF. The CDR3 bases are TGCAGCGTTGAAGCGGGACAGGGGCCCTCTGAAGCTTTCTTT.

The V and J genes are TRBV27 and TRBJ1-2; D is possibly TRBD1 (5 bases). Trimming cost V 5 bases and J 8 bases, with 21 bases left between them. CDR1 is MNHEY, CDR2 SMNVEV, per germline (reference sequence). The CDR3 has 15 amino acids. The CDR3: CASSPDGDPGQGYTF. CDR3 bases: TGTGCCAGCAGTCCCGACGGGGACCCCGGGCAAGGCTACACCTTC.

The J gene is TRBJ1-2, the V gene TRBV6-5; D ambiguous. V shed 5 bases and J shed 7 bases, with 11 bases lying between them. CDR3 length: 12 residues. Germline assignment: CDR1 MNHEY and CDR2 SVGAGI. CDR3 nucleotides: TGTGCCAGCAGTCCAGGAGGAAGTGGCTACACCTTC. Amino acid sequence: CASSPGGSGYTF.